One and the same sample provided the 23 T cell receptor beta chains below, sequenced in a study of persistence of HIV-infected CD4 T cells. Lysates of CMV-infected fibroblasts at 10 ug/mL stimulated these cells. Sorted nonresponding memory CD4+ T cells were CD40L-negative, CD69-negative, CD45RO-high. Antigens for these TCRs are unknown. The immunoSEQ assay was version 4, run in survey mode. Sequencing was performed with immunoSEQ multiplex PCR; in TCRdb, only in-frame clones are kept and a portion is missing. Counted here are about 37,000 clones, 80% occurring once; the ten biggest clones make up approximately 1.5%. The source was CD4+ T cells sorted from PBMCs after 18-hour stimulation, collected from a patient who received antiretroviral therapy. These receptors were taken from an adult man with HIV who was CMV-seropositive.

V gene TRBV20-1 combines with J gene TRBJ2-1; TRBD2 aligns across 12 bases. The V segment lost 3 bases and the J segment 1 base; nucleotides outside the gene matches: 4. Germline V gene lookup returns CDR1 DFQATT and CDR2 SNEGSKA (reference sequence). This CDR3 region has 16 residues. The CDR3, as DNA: TGCAGTGCTAGTTTACTAGCGGGGGGTTCCTACAATGAGCAGTTCTTC. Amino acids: CSASLLAGGSYNEQFF.

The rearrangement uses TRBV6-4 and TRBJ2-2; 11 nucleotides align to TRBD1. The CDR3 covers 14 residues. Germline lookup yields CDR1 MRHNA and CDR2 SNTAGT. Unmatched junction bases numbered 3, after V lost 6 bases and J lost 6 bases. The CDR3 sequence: CASRPDRGPGELFF. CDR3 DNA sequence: TGTGCCAGCAGACCGGACAGGGGGCCCGGGGAGCTGTTTTTT.

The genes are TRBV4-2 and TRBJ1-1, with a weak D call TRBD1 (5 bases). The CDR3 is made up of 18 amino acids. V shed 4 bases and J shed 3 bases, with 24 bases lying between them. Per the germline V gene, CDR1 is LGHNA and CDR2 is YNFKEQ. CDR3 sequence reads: CASSRGLRGALRDTEAFF. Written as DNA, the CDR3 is TGTGCCAGCAGCCGAGGCCTCCGGGGCGCCCTCCGCGACACTGAAGCTTTCTTT.

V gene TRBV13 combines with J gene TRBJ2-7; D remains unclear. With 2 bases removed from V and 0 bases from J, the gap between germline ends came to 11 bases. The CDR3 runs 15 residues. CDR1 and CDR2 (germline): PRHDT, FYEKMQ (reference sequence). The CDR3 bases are TGTGCCAGCAGCTTAAAAAAAGATCCCTCCTACGAGCAGTACTTC. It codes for CASSLKKDPSYEQYF.

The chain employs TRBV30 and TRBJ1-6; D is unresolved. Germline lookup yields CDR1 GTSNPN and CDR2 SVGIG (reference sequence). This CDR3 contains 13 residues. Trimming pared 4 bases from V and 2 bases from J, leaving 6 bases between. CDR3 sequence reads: CAWNPAYNSPLHF. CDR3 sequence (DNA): TGTGCCTGGAACCCCGCCTATAATTCACCCCTCCACTTT.

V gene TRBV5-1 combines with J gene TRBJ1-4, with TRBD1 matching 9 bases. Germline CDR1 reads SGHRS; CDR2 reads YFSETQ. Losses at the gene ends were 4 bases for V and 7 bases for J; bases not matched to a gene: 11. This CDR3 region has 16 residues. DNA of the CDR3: TGCGCCAGCAGCCCTTTAGCCGGGACAGGGAGTGAAAAACTGTTTTTT. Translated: CASSPLAGTGSEKLFF.

CDR3 loop: CASSSRPLYEQYF. Written as DNA, the CDR3 is TGCGCCAGCAGCTCCAGGCCGCTCTACGAGCAGTACTTC. This chain joins TRBV4-1 and TRBJ2-7; no clear D. Germline-derived CDR1 and CDR2 are MGHRA and YSYEKL. This CDR3 has 13 amino acids. The germline V and J ends were trimmed by 5 bases and 3 bases, with 11 bases remaining between them.

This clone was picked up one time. DNA for the CDR3: TGTGCCAGCAGTTTATCGATAACGGGGGGCGAGCAGTACTTC. Its translation: CASSLSITGGEQYF. The chain combines TRBV27 with TRBJ2-7, with 7 nucleotides matching TRBD2. The CDR3 runs to 14 residues. J was trimmed by 6 bases and V by 0 bases; bases with no gene match: 5. Germline values: CDR1 MNHEY, CDR2 SMNVEV (reference sequence).

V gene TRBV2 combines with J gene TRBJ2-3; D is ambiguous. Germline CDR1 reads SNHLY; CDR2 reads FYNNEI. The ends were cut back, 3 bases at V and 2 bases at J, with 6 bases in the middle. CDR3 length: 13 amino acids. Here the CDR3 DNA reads TGTGCCAGCAGTGATGGGAACACAGATACGCAGTATTTT. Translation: CASSDGNTDTQYF.

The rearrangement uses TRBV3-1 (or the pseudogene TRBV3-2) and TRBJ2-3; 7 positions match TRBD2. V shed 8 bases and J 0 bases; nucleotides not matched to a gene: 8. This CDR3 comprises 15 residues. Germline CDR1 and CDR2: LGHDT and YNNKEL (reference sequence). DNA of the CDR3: TGTGCCAGCCGCGGGGGTCAAACTAGCACAGATACGCAGTATTTT. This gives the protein CASRGGQTSTDTQYF.

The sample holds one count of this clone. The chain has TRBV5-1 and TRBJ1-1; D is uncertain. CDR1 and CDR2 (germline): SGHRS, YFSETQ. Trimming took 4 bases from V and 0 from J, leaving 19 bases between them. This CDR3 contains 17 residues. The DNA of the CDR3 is TGCGCCAGCAGCCAGGAGTTAGGCAGCTTCATGAACACTGAAGCTTTCTTT. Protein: CASSQELGSFMNTEAFF.

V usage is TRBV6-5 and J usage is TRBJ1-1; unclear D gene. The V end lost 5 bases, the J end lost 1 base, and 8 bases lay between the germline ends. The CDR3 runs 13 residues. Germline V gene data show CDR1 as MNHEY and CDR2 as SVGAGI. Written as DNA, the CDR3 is TGTGCCAGCAGTCCCCTTCGGAACACTGAAGCTTTCTTT. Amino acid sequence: CASSPLRNTEAFF.

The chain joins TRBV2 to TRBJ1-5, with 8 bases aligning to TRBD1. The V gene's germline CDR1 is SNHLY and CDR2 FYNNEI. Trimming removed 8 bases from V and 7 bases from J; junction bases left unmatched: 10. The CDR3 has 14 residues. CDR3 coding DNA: TGTGCCAGCCTTCCGGACAGGGCAGGACAGCCCCAGCATTTT. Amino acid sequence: CASLPDRAGQPQHF.

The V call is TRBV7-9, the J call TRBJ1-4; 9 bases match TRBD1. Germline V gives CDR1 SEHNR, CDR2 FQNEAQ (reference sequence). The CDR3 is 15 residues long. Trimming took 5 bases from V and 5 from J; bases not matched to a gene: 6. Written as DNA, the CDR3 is TGTGCCAGCAGCAGAGGACAGGGGTTAAATGAAAAACTGTTTTTT. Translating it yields CASSRGQGLNEKLFF.

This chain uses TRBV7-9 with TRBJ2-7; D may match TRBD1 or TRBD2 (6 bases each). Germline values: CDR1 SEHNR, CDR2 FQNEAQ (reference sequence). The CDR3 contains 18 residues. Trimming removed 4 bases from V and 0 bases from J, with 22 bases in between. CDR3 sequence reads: CASSSQRPGSGASYEQYF. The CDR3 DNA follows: TGTGCCAGCAGCTCCCAGAGGCCGGGTTCGGGGGCCTCCTACGAGCAGTACTTC. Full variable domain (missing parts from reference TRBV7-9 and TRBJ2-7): DTGVSQNPRHKITKRGQNVTFRCDPISEHNRLYWYRQTLGQGPEFLTYFQNEAQLEKSRLLSDRFSAERPKGSFSTLEIQRTEQGDSAMYLCASSSQRPGSGASYEQYFGPGTRLTVT.

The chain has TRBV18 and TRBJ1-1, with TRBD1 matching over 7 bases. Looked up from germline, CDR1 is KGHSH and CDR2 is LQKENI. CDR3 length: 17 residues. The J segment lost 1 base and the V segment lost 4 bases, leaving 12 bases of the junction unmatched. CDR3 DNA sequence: TGTGCCAGCTCACTACAGGGGTTGAAATTTGGGAACACTGAAGCTTTCTTT. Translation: CASSLQGLKFGNTEAFF.

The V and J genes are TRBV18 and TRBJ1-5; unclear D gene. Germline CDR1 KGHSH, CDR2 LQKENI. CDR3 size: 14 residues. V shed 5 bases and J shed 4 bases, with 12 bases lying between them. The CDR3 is CASSSTQPNQPQHF. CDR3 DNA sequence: TGTGCCAGCTCATCGACCCAGCCTAATCAGCCCCAGCATTTT.

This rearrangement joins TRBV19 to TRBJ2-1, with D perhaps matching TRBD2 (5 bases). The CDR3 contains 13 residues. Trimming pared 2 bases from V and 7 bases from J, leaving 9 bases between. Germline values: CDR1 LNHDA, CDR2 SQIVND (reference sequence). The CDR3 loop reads CASSIRWENEQFF. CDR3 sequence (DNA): TGTGCCAGTAGTATACGGTGGGAGAATGAGCAGTTCTTC.

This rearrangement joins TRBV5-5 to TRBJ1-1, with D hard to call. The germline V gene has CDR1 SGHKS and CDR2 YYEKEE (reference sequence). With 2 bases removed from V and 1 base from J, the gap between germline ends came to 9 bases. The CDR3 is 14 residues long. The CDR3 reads CASSLDWGNTEAFF. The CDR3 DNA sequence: TGTGCCAGCAGCTTAGACTGGGGGAACACTGAAGCTTTCTTT.

CDR3 coding DNA: TGTGCCAGCAGCCAAGGTGAGGGCCTACCCTACGAGCAGTACTTC. Protein: CASSQGEGLPYEQYF. The chain combines TRBV3-1 (or the pseudogene TRBV3-2) with TRBJ2-7, with TRBD2 as a possible D gene (5 bases). Germline CDR1 and CDR2: LGHDT and YNNKEL (reference sequence). The germline V and J ends were trimmed by 1 base and 2 bases, with 12 bases remaining between them. The CDR3 sequence is 15 residues long.

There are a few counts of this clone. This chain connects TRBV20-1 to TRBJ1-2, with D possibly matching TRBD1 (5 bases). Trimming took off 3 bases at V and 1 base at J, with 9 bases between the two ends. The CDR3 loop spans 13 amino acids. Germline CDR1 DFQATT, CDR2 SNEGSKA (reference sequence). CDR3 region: CSASSQGNYGYTF. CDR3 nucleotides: TGCAGTGCTAGTAGTCAGGGTAACTATGGCTACACCTTC.

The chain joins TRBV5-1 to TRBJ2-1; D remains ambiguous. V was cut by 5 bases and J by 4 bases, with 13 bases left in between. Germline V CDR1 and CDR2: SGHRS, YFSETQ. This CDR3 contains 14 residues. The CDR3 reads CASSLTDQYNEQFF. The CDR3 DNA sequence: TGCGCCAGCAGTCTCACAGACCAGTACAATGAGCAGTTCTTC.

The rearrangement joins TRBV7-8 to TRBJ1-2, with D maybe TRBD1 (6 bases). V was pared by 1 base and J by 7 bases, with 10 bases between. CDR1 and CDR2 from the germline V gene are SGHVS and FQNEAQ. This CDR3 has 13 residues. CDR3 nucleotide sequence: TGTGCCAGCAGCTTAGGGGTCAGGGGTGGCTACACCTTC. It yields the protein CASSLGVRGGYTF.